The entry that follows covers one T cell receptor (beta chain) sequence. Following extraction, RNA underwent reverse transcription to cDNA, which served as the sequencing template. Using immunoSEQ multiplex PCR, the repertoire was profiled, and TCRdb retains in-frame clones only, with some absent. Of 120,000 to 150,000 clones in the sample, around 62% were seen once. This sample is part of a study of CD8+ T cells in alopecia areata. The material sequenced was CD8+ T cells sorted from blood. This TCR was sampled from a human donor in good health.

As DNA, the CDR3 is TGTGCCAGCACCGAAAACGATCCCGACACCCCGAACACCGGGGAGCTGTTTTTT. It is translated as CASTENDPDTPNTGELFF. The V and J genes are TRBV7-9 and TRBJ2-2; D not certain. Trimming pared 7 bases from V and 0 bases from J, leaving 21 bases between. This CDR3 is 18 amino acids long. CDR1 is SEHNR, CDR2 FQNEAQ, per germline (reference sequence).